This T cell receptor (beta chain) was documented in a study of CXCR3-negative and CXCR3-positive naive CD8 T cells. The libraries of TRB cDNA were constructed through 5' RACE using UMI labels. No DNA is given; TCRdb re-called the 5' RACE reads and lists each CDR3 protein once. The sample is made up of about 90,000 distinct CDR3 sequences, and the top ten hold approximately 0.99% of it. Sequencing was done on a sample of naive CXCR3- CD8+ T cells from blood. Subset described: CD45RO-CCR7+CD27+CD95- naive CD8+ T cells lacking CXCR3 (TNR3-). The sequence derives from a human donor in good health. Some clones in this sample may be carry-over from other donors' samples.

CDR3 sequence reads: CSVVSGDYEQYF. The chain combines TRBV29-1 with TRBJ2-7; TCRdb reports TRBD2, a call that lacks DNA to check it against. Germline CDR1 reads SQVTM; CDR2 reads ANQGSEA. This CDR3 region has 12 residues.